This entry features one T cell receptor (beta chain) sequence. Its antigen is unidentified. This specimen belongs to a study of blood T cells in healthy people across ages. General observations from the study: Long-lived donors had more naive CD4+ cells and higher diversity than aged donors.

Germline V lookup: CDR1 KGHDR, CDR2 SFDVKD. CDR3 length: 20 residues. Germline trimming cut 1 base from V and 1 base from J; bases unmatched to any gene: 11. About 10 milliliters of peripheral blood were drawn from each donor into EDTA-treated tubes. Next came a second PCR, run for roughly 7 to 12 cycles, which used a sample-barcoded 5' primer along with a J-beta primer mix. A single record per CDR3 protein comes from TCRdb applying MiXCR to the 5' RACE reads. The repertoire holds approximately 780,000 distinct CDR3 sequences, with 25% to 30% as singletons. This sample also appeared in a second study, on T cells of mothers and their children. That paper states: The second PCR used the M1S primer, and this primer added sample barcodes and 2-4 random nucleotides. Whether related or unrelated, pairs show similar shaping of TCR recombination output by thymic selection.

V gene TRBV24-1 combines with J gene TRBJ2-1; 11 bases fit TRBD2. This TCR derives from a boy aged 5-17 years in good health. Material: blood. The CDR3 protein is CATSDFDSLAGGISYNEQFF. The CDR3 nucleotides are TGTGCCACCAGTGATTTTGATTCCCTAGCGGGGGGTATATCCTACAATGAGCAGTTCTTC.